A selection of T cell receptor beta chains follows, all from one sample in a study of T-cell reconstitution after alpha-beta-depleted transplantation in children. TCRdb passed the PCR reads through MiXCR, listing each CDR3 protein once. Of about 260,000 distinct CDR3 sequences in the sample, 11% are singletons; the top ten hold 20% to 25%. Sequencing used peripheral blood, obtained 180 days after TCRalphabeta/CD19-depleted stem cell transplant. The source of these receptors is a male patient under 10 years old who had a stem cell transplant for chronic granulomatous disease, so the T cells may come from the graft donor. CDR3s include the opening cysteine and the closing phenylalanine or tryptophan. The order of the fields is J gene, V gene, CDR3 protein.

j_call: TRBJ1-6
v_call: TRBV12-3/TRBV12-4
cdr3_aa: CASSLTGTDNSPLHF

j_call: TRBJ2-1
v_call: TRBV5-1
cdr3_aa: CASSWDGNEQFF

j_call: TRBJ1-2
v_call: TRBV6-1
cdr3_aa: CASSPDHPNGYTF

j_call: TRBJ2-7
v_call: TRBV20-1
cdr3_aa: CSASLLKVYEQYF

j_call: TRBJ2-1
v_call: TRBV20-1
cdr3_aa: CSAGASAYNEQFF

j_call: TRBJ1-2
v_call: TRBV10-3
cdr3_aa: CAIWTDSNYGYTF

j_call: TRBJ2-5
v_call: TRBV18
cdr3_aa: CASSPLTGYQETQYF

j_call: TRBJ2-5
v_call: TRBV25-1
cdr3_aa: CARNKETQYF

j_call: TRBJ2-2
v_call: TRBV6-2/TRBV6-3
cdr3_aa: CASSRFFGTVTGELFF

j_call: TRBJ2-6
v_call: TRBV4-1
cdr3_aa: CASSQTIPSGANVLTF

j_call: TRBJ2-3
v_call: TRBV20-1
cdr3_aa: CSAGQRGGTDTQYF

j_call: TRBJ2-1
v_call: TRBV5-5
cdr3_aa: CASSSSGTSGSPLGQFF

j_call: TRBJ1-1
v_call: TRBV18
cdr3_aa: CASSPARGNTEAFF

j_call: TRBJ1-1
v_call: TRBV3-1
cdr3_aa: CASSQGLNTEAFF

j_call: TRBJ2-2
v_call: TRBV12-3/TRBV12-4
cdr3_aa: CASSLRAGGAGELFF

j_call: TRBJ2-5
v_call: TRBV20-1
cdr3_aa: CSAPLRGGSAGTQYF